This TCR beta chain was observed in a study of CXCR3-negative and CXCR3-positive naive CD8 T cells. Overall study context: TRB reads totalled about 140 million, about 1.5 +/- 0.3 million per library. Study findings and constraints: CXCR3-positive naive cells carried more hydrophobic TRB CDR3s than CXCR3-negative naive cells did. Diversity ran similarly high across both naive subsets but far lower in memory CD8+ cells. Unlike memory cells, which differed, naive CXCR3-negative and CXCR3-positive cells had similar TRBV-TRBJ usage.

In preparing the TRB cDNA libraries, 5' RACE with UMI labels was used. TCRdb reanalyzed the 5' RACE reads, giving one entry per CDR3 protein sequence and no DNA. The sample's table shows some 6,600 distinct CDR3 sequences. The naive CD8+ gate required CD45RO-CCR7+CD27+CD95- phenotype. Worth noting for this clonotype: Its antigen is unidentified.

The clonotype was recovered from a human donor in good health. Some clones in this sample may be carry-over from other donors' samples. Source material: naive CXCR3+ CD8+ T cells from blood. Indicated subset: CD45RO-CCR7+CD27+CD95- naive CD8+ T cells expressing CXCR3 (TNR3+).

The CDR3 sequence is CASRPAGTDTQYF. This chain links TRBV25-1 with TRBJ2-3. The germline V gene encodes CDR1 MGHDK and CDR2 SYGVNS. The CDR3 covers 13 residues.